This TCR beta chain was recorded in a study of beta chain features in type 1 diabetes. Study-wide findings and caveats: Compared with healthy donors, patients appeared to share more similar naive, central memory and regulatory TCRB repertoires. Significant though moderate, a shortening of TCRB CDR3s appeared in all four CD4+ subsets of Type 1 diabetes patients. Insertions were fewer and deletions more numerous at VDJ junctions in type 1 diabetes patients.

In germline, CDR1 is SGHRS, CDR2 YFSETQ. The CDR3 runs 14 residues. The ends lost 3 bases at V and 9 bases at J; junction bases unmatched: 8. In this sample, this clone turned up a few times. Its antigen is still unknown. Sorting produced populations that all topped 95% purity. The isolated RNA, all of it, was reverse transcribed, so expressed TCRB transcripts were what got sequenced. Repertoires were generated with immunoSEQ multiplex PCR, while TCRdb's copy carries only in-frame clones and drops some. The table records around 160,000 clones, around 8.4% of them present only once. The chain employs TRBV5-1 and TRBJ2-1; TRBD2 matches at 8 bases. The sample consisted of central memory CD4+ T cells from blood. The source is a woman under 30 with type 1 diabetes. CDR3 in amino acids: CASSSTGGVGEQFF. DNA for the CDR3: TGCGCCAGCAGCTCCACGGGAGGGGTTGGTGAGCAGTTCTTC. Combining the CDR3 with reference TRBV5-1 and TRBJ2-1 gives the whole variable domain KAGVTQTPRYLIKTRGQQVTLSCSPISGHRSVSWYQQTPGQGLQFLFEYFSETQRNKGNFPGRFSGRQFSNSRSEMNVSTLELGDSALYLCASSSTGGVGEQFFGPGTRLTVL.